This section outlines one TCR beta chain sequence together with its context. Its recognized antigen is unknown. No qualities accompany the bases; no much larger clone lies one base away. V and J are trimmed by 1 base and 3 bases, and the gene matches miss 5 bases of the junction. In the germline V gene, CDR1 corresponds to SGHVS and CDR2 to FNYEAQ. The CDR3 measures 17 amino acids from cysteine to phenylalanine. Only the CDR3 DNA stays, 51 bases, in frame from base 1. The sample is drawn from a study of B cell selection in AIRE deficiency (dated by TCRdb to about 2019). Context from the whole study: A comparison of TCRbeta repertoires of sorted blood CD4+ conventional T cells and regulatory T cells was made between AIRE-deficient patients and healthy controls. The TCR-sequenced cohort comprised roughly five AIRE-deficient APECED patients and roughly five healthy control donors. Here is what the overall study found, with its caveats: In AIRE-deficient patients, Tconv and Treg cells had TCRBV gene usage, CDR3 length and TCR diversity comparable to those in healthy donors. Of 3,000 to 4,500 shared Treg TCRbeta sequences, under 40% were shared only among healthy donors and about 10% only among patients, suggesting less efficient Treg selection without AIRE. Approximately 30% of the Treg TCRbeta sequences shared among healthy donors turned up in patient Tconv cells, suggesting that Treg-biased clones are diverted into the Tconv compartment. Shorter CDR3s were found in shared Treg sequences, reflecting a bias toward rearrangements containing few non-templated nucleotide insertions. Only TCRbeta chains were sequenced; roughly a third of shared healthy-donor Treg sequences also occurred in healthy Tconv, possibly because of differing TCRalpha chains.

The immunoSEQ platform was used to sequence the TCRbeta chain. Per the authors' processing: When conventional T cell repertoires were pooled, 85,000 to 120,000 distinct in-frame TCRbeta sequences were obtained from patients and approximately 1.4x10^5 from healthy donors. Public Treg TCRbeta sequences were defined as those shared by two or more individuals and were then searched for in Tconv repertoires. Group differences were tested with Mann-Whitney U tests and Bonferroni-Dunn correction in GraphPad Prism 7.03. The source is immuneACCESS, and TCRdb retained only in-frame sequences with V and J called. Part of the clones is not carried over; for the studies checked, unresolved V genes explain less than half of this, and the remainder is unexplained. The V and J calls and the clone size are those of that table, but D and trimming were determined from the DNA. This sample lists some 20,000 clones; about 97% were detected once. Clones ranked in the top ten supply under 0.2% of the sample.

For sorting, conventional CD4 T cells were defined as CD4+CD127+ cells. APECED syndrome was present in the AIRE-deficient patients. Tconv and Treg cells for TCRbeta sequencing were sorted on a FACSAria flow cytometer. The sorted cells went into 5-ml round-bottom polystyrene tubes, and the dry cell pellets were then frozen at -80 degrees C until sequencing. Sequencing was done on a sample of conventional CD4+ T cells sorted from PBMCs. This sequence was found in a human donor with AIRE deficiency. The chain is encoded by TRBV7-6 joined to TRBJ2-2, with TRBD1 identical over 10 junction bases. The CDR3 protein: CASSLGDRGWDTGELFF. The DNA sequence follows: TGTGCCAGCAGCTTAGGGGACAGGGGATGGGACACCGGGGAGCTGTTTTTT.